This T cell receptor (beta chain) emerged from a study of blood T cells in healthy people across ages (dated by TCRdb to the mid-2010s). Regarding the research as a whole: Template switching captured roughly one uniquely barcoded TCR beta cDNA molecule per two T cells in model experiments. To avoid experimental bias, donors of different ages were distributed randomly across sequencing lanes. The donors were divided into four age groups: young (average around 17 years), middle-aged (about 39), aged (about 60) and long-lived (about 90). Age-related changes in TCR beta repertoire diversity were measured in the study by deep sequencing normalized with unique cDNA molecular identifiers. For two donors (one aged 18 to 29 and one aged 80 or older), the study analyzed two additional independent replicas of 1 million unique cDNA reads from the same blood draw. Results the study describes overall, beyond this receptor: Compared with the aged group, the long-lived group had more naive CD4+ T cells, fewer expanded clones and increased TCR diversity, a pattern suggesting age selection. Bulk unsorted PBMC profiling prevented conclusive comparison of naive and antigen-experienced compartments. As age increased, observed TCR beta diversity per million T cells dropped in a roughly linear way, and a significant reduction was already evident by age about 40. Estimates of total diversity based on one million sequenced T cells were considered lower bounds and underestimates. The CMV infection status of donors was not known, potentially confounding age-related changes in expanded clonotypes. Observed TCR beta diversity correlated strongly with the percentage of naive T cells measured by flow cytometry.

Looking up the germline V gene (reference sequence) yields CDR1 SSHAT and CDR2 FNYEAQ. The CDR3 starts with the cysteine, ends with the phenylalanine, and has 13 residues. Of all the DNA, just the CDR3 is kept, 39 bases in frame from base 1. The library was obtained by 5' RACE. Sequencing used an Illumina HiSeq 2500. A second PCR of roughly 6 to 12 cycles was performed with a sample-barcoded 5' primer and a J-beta primer mix. A unique molecular identifier was introduced onto each TCR beta cDNA molecule by a template-switch 5' adaptor carrying 12 random nucleotides. Each sample yielded at least 2.5 million CDR3-containing paired-end reads. First-strand cDNA synthesis was performed from all RNA using the Mint cDNA synthesis kit, with priming by a TRBC-specific oligonucleotide. After uracil-DNA glycosylase treatment, a first 18-cycle PCR used universal primers M1SS and BC2_uni_R on all cDNA. Regarding the original processing steps: For normalization, 1 million high-quality reads, each with a distinct molecular identifier, were randomly selected from each sample. Instead of being binned into consensus sequences, reads that shared molecular identifiers were thrown out. MiTCR, with a Q25 quality threshold and the strictest error-elimination algorithm, was used for CDR3 identification, clonotype clustering and error correction. Lower-bound total TCR beta diversity was estimated with a nonparametric unseen species model using Euler transformation. Clones were called with MiXCR by TCRdb after fastp trimmed the public reads at Q25, and only in-frame beta chains were retained. Under each unique CDR3 protein, matching rows form one entry showing the most common genes and DNA. It is TCRdb's table, rather than the study itself, that gives the V and J calls and clone size. The sample data list around 1,500,000 distinct CDR3 sequences, and approximately 42% of these were observed just once. Approximately 7.9% of the sample goes to the ten largest clones.

Concerning this clonotype itself: Which antigen it targets is not known. One end of the junction does not line up with germline, which may come from a read error.

Donors were about 36 systemically healthy Caucasian individuals from Russia aged roughly 6 to 100 years. Each donor gave 8.5 to 10 milliliters of peripheral blood, collected into EDTA-treated Vacutainer tubes. Ficoll-Paque density-gradient centrifugation was used to isolate PBMCs, with at least 6 million obtained per sample. Total RNA was extracted from PBMCs with Trizol reagent, with at least 5 micrograms obtained per sample. For every donor, flow cytometry on a PBMC aliquot measured the percentage of naive CD45RAhigh/CD27high T cells. This receptor was taken from a woman younger than 30 in good health. Sequencing used blood. The V and J segments used are TRBV7-7 and TRBJ2-1; the D gene is perhaps TRBD1, from 7 matching bases. At the DNA level, the sequence is TGTGCTAGCAGCTTTGCAGGGGGGAATGAGCAGTTCTTC. Translated, it reads CASSFAGGNEQFF.